The 2 T cell receptor beta chains below all came from one sample that was sequenced in a study of T cells after yellow fever vaccination. Using its own MiXCR run on the 5' RACE reads, TCRdb lists one record per CDR3 protein. The data hold over 250,000 distinct CDR3 sequences, with approximately 4% observed a single time. Source: PBMCs, taken 5 days after the yellow fever booster vaccination. Receptors were obtained from a man aged 18 to 29 who received the YFV17D yellow fever vaccine.

This clonotype was recorded many times. V is TRBV7-2 and J is TRBJ1-2; D is undetermined. V was trimmed by 5 bases and J by 4 bases, leaving 17 bases between them. Per the germline V gene, CDR1 is SGHTA and CDR2 is FQGNSA. The CDR3 has 15 amino acids. CDR3 residues: CASSLPNDRPYGYTF. The CDR3 DNA sequence: TGTGCCAGCAGCCTACCAAACGACCGACCCTATGGCTACACCTTC. Combining the CDR3 with reference TRBV7-2 and TRBJ1-2 gives the whole variable domain GAGVSQSPSNKVTEKGKDVELRCDPISGHTALYWYRQSLGQGLEFLIYFQGNSAPDKSGLPSDRFSAERTGGSVSTLTIQRTQQEDSAVYLCASSLPNDRPYGYTFGSGTRLTVV.

This clonotype occurred a few times. This chain uses TRBV14 with TRBJ2-3; TRBD1 matches 9 bases. This CDR3 region has 18 residues. With V trimmed by 1 base and J by 4 bases, 12 bases remained unmatched. CDR1 is SGHDN and CDR2 is FVKESK in the germline V gene. The CDR3 DNA follows: TGTGCCAGCAGCCAAGTAGAGTTCGGGACAGGGTGGGCAGATACGCAGTATTTT. This codes for CASSQVEFGTGWADTQYF.